This T cell receptor (beta chain) was captured in a study of blood T cells in healthy people across ages. Notes on the study in general: Bulk PBMC profiling left naive and antigen-experienced comparisons inconclusive.

Points on this clonotype: The antigen remains unidentified.

It was with a sample-barcoded 5' primer and a J-beta primer mix that a second PCR of roughly 7 to 12 cycles was run. In TCRdb, the 5' RACE reads were re-called with MiXCR into one record per CDR3 protein. This table holds under 2 million distinct CDR3 sequences, about 35% found once. Germline CDR1 DFQATT, CDR2 SNEGSKA (reference sequence). Trimming removed 0 bases from V and 9 bases from J; junction bases left unmatched: 13. This CDR3 comprises 16 residues. Sequencing was performed on blood. The chain links TRBV20-1 to TRBJ2-4; TRBD1 agrees at 8 bases. The TCR sequence derives from a woman aged 25-40 years in good health. CDR3 amino acids: CSARDLSAGGNGIQYF. CDR3 nucleotides: TGCAGTGCTAGAGATCTCAGCGCAGGGGGCAACGGCATTCAGTACTTC.